What follows describes a single TCR beta chain. The data were obtained in a study of blood T cell repertoires in COVID-19. Study overall: Sites across the United States, Italy and Spain contributed samples from acute and convalescent COVID-19.

In the original analysis: The authors estimated nucleated cell counts from reference gene primer amplification. Sequencing used immunoSEQ multiplex PCR; TCRdb keeps in-frame clones, though not all of them. V, J and clone size derive from that table, while D and trimming were established from the DNA sequence. Of around 45,000 clones listed, about 90% are singletons. The CDR3 consists of 16 residues. Losses at the gene ends were 1 base for V and 6 bases for J; bases not matched to a gene: 5. Germline V CDR1 and CDR2: SGHVS, FQNEAQ. Source material: peripheral blood. This rearrangement joins TRBV7-8 to TRBJ1-5, with 11 bases fitting TRBD1. The TCR comes from an older man with active COVID-19. CDR3 loop: CASSLGRDRGSQPQHF. CDR3 sequence (DNA): TGTGCCAGCAGCTTAGGTCGGGACAGGGGGTCTCAGCCCCAGCATTTT.